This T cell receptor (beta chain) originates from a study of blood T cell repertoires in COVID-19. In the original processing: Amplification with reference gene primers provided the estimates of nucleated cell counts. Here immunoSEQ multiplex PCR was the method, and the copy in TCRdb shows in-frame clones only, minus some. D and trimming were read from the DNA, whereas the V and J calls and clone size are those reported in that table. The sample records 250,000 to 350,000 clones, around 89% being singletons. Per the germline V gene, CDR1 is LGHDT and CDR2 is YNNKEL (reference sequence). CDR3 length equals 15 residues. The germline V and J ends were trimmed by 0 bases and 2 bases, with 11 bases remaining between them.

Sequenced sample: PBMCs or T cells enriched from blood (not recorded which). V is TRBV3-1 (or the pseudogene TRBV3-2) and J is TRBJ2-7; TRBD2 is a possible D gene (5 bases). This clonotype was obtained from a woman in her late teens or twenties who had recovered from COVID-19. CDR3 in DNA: TGTGCCAGCAGCCAAGATTCCAGCGGAGCCTACGAGCAGTACTTC. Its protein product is CASSQDSSGAYEQYF.